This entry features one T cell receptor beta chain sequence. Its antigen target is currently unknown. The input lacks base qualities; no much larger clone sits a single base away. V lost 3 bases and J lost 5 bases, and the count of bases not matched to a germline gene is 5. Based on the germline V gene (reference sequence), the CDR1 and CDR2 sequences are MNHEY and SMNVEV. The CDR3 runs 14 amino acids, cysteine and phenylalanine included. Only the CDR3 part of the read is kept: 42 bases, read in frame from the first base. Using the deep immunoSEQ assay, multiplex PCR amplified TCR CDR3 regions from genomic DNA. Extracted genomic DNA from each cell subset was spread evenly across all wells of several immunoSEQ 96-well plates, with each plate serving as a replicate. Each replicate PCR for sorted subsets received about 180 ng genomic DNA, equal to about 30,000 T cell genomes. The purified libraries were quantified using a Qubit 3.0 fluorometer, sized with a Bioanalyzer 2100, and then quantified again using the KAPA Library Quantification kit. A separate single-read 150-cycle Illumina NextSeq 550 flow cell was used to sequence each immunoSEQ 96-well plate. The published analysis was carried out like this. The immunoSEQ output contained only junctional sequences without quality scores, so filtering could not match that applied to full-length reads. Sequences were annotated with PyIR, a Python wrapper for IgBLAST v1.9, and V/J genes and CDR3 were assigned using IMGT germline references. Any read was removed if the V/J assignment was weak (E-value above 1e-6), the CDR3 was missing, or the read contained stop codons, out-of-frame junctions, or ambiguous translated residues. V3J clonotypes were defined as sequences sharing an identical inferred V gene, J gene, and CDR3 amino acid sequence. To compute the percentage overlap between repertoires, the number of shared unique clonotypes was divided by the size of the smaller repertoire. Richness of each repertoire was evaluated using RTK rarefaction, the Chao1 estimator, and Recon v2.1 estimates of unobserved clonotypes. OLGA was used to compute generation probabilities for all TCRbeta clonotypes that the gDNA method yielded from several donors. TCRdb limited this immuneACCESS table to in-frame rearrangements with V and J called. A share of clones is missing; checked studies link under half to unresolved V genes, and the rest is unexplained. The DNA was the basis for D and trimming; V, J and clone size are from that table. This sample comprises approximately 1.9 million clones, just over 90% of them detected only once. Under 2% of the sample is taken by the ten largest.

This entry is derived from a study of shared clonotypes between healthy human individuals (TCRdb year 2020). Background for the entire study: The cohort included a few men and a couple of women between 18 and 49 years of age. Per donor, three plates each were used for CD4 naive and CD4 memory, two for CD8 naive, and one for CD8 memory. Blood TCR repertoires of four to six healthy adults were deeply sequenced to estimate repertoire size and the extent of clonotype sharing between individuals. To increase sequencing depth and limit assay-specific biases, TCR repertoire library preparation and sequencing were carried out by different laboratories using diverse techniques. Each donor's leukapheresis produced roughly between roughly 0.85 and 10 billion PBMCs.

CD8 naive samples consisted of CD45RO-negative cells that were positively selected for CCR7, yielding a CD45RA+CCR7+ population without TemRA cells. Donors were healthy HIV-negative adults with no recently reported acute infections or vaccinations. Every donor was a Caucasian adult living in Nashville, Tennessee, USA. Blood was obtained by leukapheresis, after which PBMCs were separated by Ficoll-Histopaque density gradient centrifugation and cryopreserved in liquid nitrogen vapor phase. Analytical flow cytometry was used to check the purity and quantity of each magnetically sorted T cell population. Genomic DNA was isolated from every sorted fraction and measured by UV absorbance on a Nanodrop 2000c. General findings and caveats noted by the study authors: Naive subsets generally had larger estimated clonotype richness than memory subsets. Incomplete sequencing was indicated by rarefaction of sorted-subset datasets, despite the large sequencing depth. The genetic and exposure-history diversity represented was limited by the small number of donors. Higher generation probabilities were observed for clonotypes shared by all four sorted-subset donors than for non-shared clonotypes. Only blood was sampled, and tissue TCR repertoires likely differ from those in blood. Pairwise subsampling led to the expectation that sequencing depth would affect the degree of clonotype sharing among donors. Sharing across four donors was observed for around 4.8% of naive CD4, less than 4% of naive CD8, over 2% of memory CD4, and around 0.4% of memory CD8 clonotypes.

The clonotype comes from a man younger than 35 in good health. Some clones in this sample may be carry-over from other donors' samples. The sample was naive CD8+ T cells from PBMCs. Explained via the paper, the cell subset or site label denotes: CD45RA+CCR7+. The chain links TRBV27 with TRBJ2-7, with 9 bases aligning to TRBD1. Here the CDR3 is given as CASSFLGTGNEQYF. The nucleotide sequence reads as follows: TGTGCCAGCAGTTTTCTCGGGACAGGGAACGAGCAGTACTTC.